These 18 T cell receptor beta chains originate from one sample sequenced in a study of cytomegalovirus exposure and HLA in healthy donors. With 60 Vbeta and 13 Jbeta primers, the PCR was carried out. Repertoires were generated with immunoSEQ multiplex PCR, while TCRdb's copy carries only in-frame clones and drops some. Among 200,000 to 250,000 clones listed, about 70% were seen once. The sample comprised PBMCs. The receptors come from a woman between 25 and 40 years old in good health and CMV-seronegative.

V usage is TRBV11-2 and J usage is TRBJ1-5; no definite D call. CDR3 length: 15 amino acids. The germline V gene has CDR1 SGHAT and CDR2 FQNNGV. V was pared by 5 bases and J by 0 bases, with 11 bases between. DNA for the CDR3: TGTGCCAGCAGCGAGGGAACTTATAGCAATCAGCCCCAGCATTTT. Translation: CASSEGTYSNQPQHF. Filled out from reference TRBV11-2 and TRBJ1-5, the complete variable domain reads EAGVAQSPRYKIIEKRQSVAFWCNPISGHATLYWYQQILGQGPKLLIQFQNNGVVDDSQLPKDRFSAERLKGVDSTLKIQPAKLEDSAVYLCASSEGTYSNQPQHFGDGTRLSIL.

This clone has a handful of counts. The rearrangement links TRBV5-1 to TRBJ2-1, with no clear D. Germline CDR1 and CDR2: SGHRS and YFSETQ. The germline V and J ends were trimmed by 4 bases and 8 bases, with 10 bases remaining between them. The CDR3 contains 12 residues. The CDR3 protein is CASSPERDEQFF. The CDR3 region has the DNA TGCGCCAGCAGCCCCGAACGCGATGAGCAGTTCTTC. Looking up the rest from reference TRBV5-1 and TRBJ2-1 gives the full variable domain: KAGVTQTPRYLIKTRGQQVTLSCSPISGHRSVSWYQQTPGQGLQFLFEYFSETQRNKGNFPGRFSGRQFSNSRSEMNVSTLELGDSALYLCASSPERDEQFFGPGTRLTVL.

This clone appeared once. The rearrangement links TRBV11-3 to TRBJ2-3, with D perhaps matching TRBD2 (6 bases). This CDR3 spans 13 amino acids. Germline V lookup: CDR1 SGHNT, CDR2 YENEEA. Trimming pared 1 base from V and 6 bases from J, leaving 8 bases between. The CDR3 bases are TGTGCCAGCAGCTTAGCGGGAGCGGATACGCAGTATTTT. It translates to CASSLAGADTQYF.

The V call is TRBV5-4, the J call TRBJ2-3; D is possibly TRBD2 (6 bases). Trimming took off 0 bases at V and 1 base at J, with 9 bases between the two ends. The CDR3 runs 15 residues. CDR1 SGHNT and CDR2 YYREEE come from the germline V gene (reference sequence). The CDR3 bases are TGTGCCAGCAGCTTGGGGGGGGTACGCACAGATACGCAGTATTTT. It codes for CASSLGGVRTDTQYF.

This clone was observed once. The chain employs TRBV6-6 and TRBJ2-5; TRBD2 aligns across 9 bases. V shed 2 bases and J 1 base; nucleotides not matched to a gene: 5. This CDR3 has 16 residues. Germline CDR1 MNHNY, CDR2 SVGAGI (reference sequence). This CDR3 is CASSYPTSGLQETQYF. CDR3 sequence (DNA): TGTGCCAGCAGTTACCCGACTAGCGGACTCCAAGAGACCCAGTACTTC.

The V gene is TRBV6-6, the J gene TRBJ2-1; D unclear. The length of the CDR3 is 13 residues. The ends were cut back, 6 bases at V and 2 bases at J, with 8 bases in the middle. The germline gives CDR1 MNHNY, CDR2 SVGAGI (reference sequence). The DNA of the CDR3 is TGTGCCAGCAGCAGATTACCCTACAATGAGCAGTTCTTC. Residues: CASSRLPYNEQFF.

The gene calls are TRBV5-1 and TRBJ2-7; D possibly corresponds to TRBD2 (6 bases). Trimming took off 4 bases at V and 4 bases at J, with 15 bases between the two ends. The CDR3 runs to 14 residues. Germline values: CDR1 SGHRS, CDR2 YFSETQ. The CDR3 here is CASSHDGSRYEQYF. CDR3 nucleotide sequence: TGCGCCAGCAGCCATGACGGGAGTAGATACGAGCAGTACTTC.

This clone turned up a few times. The V gene is TRBV7-3, the J gene TRBJ2-3; the D gene is possibly TRBD2 (6 bases). CDR1 SGHTA and CDR2 FQGTGA come from the germline V gene. V lost 4 bases to trimming and J lost 2 bases, with 16 bases between them. This CDR3 spans 16 amino acids. The CDR3, as DNA: TGTGCCAGCAGCTCTATGGGGGGTGGACCCACAGATACGCAGTATTTT. Amino acids: CASSSMGGGPTDTQYF.

The CDR3 reads CASSGGVWETQYF. In nucleotides, the CDR3 is TGTGCCAGTAGTGGAGGAGTTTGGGAGACCCAGTACTTC. This chain links TRBV19 with TRBJ2-5; D may be TRBD2 (5 bases). This CDR3 is built from 13 residues. Germline CDR1 reads LNHDA; CDR2 reads SQIVND (reference sequence). Trimming cost V 5 bases and J 5 bases, with 12 bases left between them.

The genes are TRBV7-9 and TRBJ1-4, with 8 positions matching TRBD1. CDR3 length: 12 residues. Germline-derived CDR1 and CDR2 are SEHNR and FQNEAQ (reference sequence). The V segment lost 1 base and the J segment 15 bases; nucleotides outside the gene matches: 4. CDR3 sequence: CASSLETGALFF. In DNA form, the CDR3 reads TGTGCCAGCAGCTTAGAGACAGGGGCTTTGTTTTTT.

The rearrangement joins TRBV6-5 to TRBJ1-1; D remains ambiguous. Trimming left V 5 bases short and J 5 bases short, with 12 bases between. Germline V gives CDR1 MNHEY, CDR2 SVGAGI. This CDR3 contains 13 residues. CDR3: CASSERRKTEAFF. CDR3 DNA sequence: TGTGCCAGCAGTGAGAGGCGTAAAACTGAAGCTTTCTTT.

This clone was observed a handful of times. V usage is TRBV18 and J usage is TRBJ1-1, with 7 bases that match TRBD1. The CDR3 extends over 14 amino acids. V shed 1 base and J 1 base; nucleotides not matched to a gene: 0. CDR1 and CDR2 (germline): KGHSH, LQKENI. The CDR3 nucleotides read TGTGCCAGCTCACCACGGGACAGGAACACTGAAGCTTTCTTT. Protein sequence: CASSPRDRNTEAFF.

The table lists this clone with a count of one. V usage is TRBV7-8 and J usage is TRBJ1-5, with D possibly matching TRBD1 (5 bases). V dropped 5 bases and J dropped 4 bases, with 12 bases sitting between them. The length of the CDR3 is 14 residues. Germline-derived CDR1 and CDR2 are SGHVS and FQNEAQ. CDR3 amino acids: CASSPTGRNQPQHF. In DNA form, the CDR3 reads TGTGCCAGCAGCCCTACAGGTCGTAATCAGCCCCAGCATTTT.

This clone was counted between two and nine times. J is TRBJ2-2 and V is TRBV5-1; 13 bases match TRBD2. CDR1 and CDR2 from the germline V gene are SGHRS and YFSETQ. V lost 3 bases and J lost 5; bases outside the gene matches: 1. There are 15 residues in the CDR3. CDR3 sequence reads: CASSWTSGRTGELFF. CDR3 coding DNA: TGCGCCAGCAGCTGGACTAGCGGGAGAACCGGGGAGCTGTTTTTT.

This chain connects TRBV5-1 to TRBJ2-3, with D possibly TRBD2 on 6 matching bases. Germline V lookup: CDR1 SGHRS, CDR2 YFSETQ. V gave up 0 bases and J gave up 5 bases, with 13 bases separating them. The CDR3 loop spans 15 amino acids. CDR3 bases: TGCGCCAGCAGCTTGGACGTGGGAGCGGGAGATACGCAGTATTTT. Protein: CASSLDVGAGDTQYF.

V is TRBV5-1 and J is TRBJ2-1; D unresolved. The germline CDR1 and CDR2 sequences are SGHRS and YFSETQ. The CDR3 covers 15 residues. Trimming took 1 base from V and 4 from J, leaving 12 bases between them. This CDR3 reads CASSLTPDGYNEQFF. CDR3 coding DNA: TGCGCCAGCAGCTTGACCCCAGACGGGTACAATGAGCAGTTCTTC. Together with reference TRBV5-1 and TRBJ2-1, the CDR3 gives the full variable domain: KAGVTQTPRYLIKTRGQQVTLSCSPISGHRSVSWYQQTPGQGLQFLFEYFSETQRNKGNFPGRFSGRQFSNSRSEMNVSTLELGDSALYLCASSLTPDGYNEQFFGPGTRLTVL.

This clone was observed a single time. A far larger clone differs by one base, so this is likely a read error. The V call is TRBV12-5, the J call TRBJ2-1; 7 bases align to TRBD2. The CDR3 extends over 18 amino acids. CDR1 and CDR2 (germline): LGHNT, FRNRAP. CDR3 in amino acids: CARGLPSPPGGYYNEQFF. The CDR3 DNA reads TGTGCTCGTGGTTTACCCAGTCCCCCCGGGGGGTACTACAATGAGCAGTTCTTC.

The V gene is TRBV27, the J gene TRBJ1-1; the match to TRBD1 covers 10 bases. From germline, CDR1 is MNHEY and CDR2 SMNVEV (reference sequence). The CDR3 covers 16 residues. The V and J ends lost 6 bases and 1 base, in that order; junction bases with no gene match: 8. This chain's CDR3 is CASSPTDRGKNTEAFF. The CDR3 nucleotides are TGTGCCAGCAGCCCGACGGACAGGGGGAAGAACACTGAAGCTTTCTTT.